This T cell receptor beta chain was captured in a study of radiotherapy plus CTLA-4 blockade in lung cancer. Study-wide background: Overall, roughly 18% of patients showed an objective response, while 25% to 40% attained disease control. Study-wide points: Radiotherapy plus ipilimumab was followed by expansion in blood of tumor-derived TCR clones.

TCRdb's table, derived via immunoSEQ multiplex PCR, lists solely in-frame clones and lacks some. The table has around 95,000 clones, 83% seen once. The germline gives CDR1 SGHRS, CDR2 YFSETQ. CDR3 length equals 14 residues. With respect to this clone: Its antigen is as yet unknown. The junction departs from germline at one end; a sequencing error may be responsible.

The TCR comes from a human donor with non-small cell lung cancer who had stable disease on radiotherapy plus ipilimumab. The chain uses TRBV5-1 and TRBJ2-3, with D perhaps TRBD2 (6 bases). The input for sequencing was peripheral blood, taken from a patient treated with radiotherapy plus ipilimumab. The CDR3, as DNA: TGCGCCAGCGGCTTAGGAGGGGGCACAGATACGCAGTATTTT. It is translated as CASGLGGGTDTQYF.